The next 5 T cell receptor beta chains were all read from a single sample in a study of T cell responses to AZD1222 COVID-19 vaccine. Assay used: immunoSEQ multiplex PCR; TCRdb lists only in-frame clones, some missing. Counted here are some 160,000 clones, about 92% occurring once; the ten biggest clones make up roughly 1%. The sequenced sample was peripheral blood, obtained on day 0 of AZD1222 vaccination. These TCRs come from an adult in good health.

The chain employs TRBV6-2 or TRBV6-3 and TRBJ2-4; 7 nucleotides line up with TRBD1. After removal of 5 bases from V and 1 base from J, the junction contained 5 bases not matched to a gene. The CDR3 length is 15 residues. In germline, CDR1 is MNHEY, CDR2 SVGEGT. This chain's CDR3 is CASSPGTVAKNIQYF. For the CDR3, the DNA is TGTGCCAGCAGTCCCGGGACAGTTGCCAAAAACATTCAGTACTTC.

V and J are TRBV11-2 and TRBJ1-1; tentatively, D is TRBD1 (5 bases). This CDR3 has 14 amino acids. Germline lookup yields CDR1 SGHAT and CDR2 FQNNGV. V was trimmed by 1 base and J by 5 bases, leaving 11 bases between them. Here the CDR3 DNA reads TGTGCCAGCAGCTTAGCGGGGGGGGGAACTGAAGCTTTCTTT. Its protein is CASSLAGGGTEAFF.

DNA of the CDR3: TGTGCCAGCAGCACCGGGACAGGGGACGGAAACACCATATATTTT. Amino acid sequence: CASSTGTGDGNTIYF. The gene calls are TRBV2 and TRBJ1-3, with 10 bases fitting TRBD1. The CDR3 is 15 residues long. Germline lookup yields CDR1 SNHLY and CDR2 FYNNEI. With V trimmed by 6 bases and J by 4 bases, 6 bases remained unmatched.

V is TRBV19 and J is TRBJ2-2, with a tentative D call TRBD2 (5 bases). Germline V gene sequence: CDR1 LNHDA, CDR2 SQIVND (reference sequence). This CDR3 has 15 residues. The germline V and J ends were trimmed by 5 bases and 4 bases, with 14 bases remaining between them. CDR3 nucleotides: TGTGCCAGTAGTGTGACCGGGATCCCCACCGGGGAGCTGTTTTTT. Its translation: CASSVTGIPTGELFF.

J is TRBJ2-2 and V is TRBV18; the D gene is possibly TRBD1 (6 bases). CDR3 length: 17 residues. V dropped 3 bases and J dropped 5 bases, with 19 bases sitting between them. Germline-derived CDR1 and CDR2 are KGHSH and LQKENI. The DNA for the CDR3 is TGTGCCAGCTCACCCGGAACTCAGGGGATTGTGACCGGGGAGCTGTTTTTT. This encodes CASSPGTQGIVTGELFF.